One T cell receptor (beta chain) is described in this entry. Antigen specificity is unknown. Primers for the PCR totalled 60 Vbeta and 13 Jbeta. Sequencing was performed with immunoSEQ multiplex PCR; in TCRdb, only in-frame clones are kept and a portion is missing. The repertoire has some 180,000 clones, about 80% of them found once; the top ten carry more than 1.4%. CDR1 is LGHNA, CDR2 YNFKEQ, per germline. The CDR3 sequence is 13 residues long. V lost 4 bases to trimming and J lost 7 bases, with 11 bases between them. These data originate in a study of cytomegalovirus exposure and HLA in healthy donors. Broader study findings: Most likely, a cluster of highly shared sequence variants arose as a sequencing artifact. The investigators catalogued 150 or so TCR beta chains as cytomegalovirus-associated. The study had only CMV serostatus as immune exposure information. Associated with HLA alleles at 0.05 false discovery rate in a later analysis were 17,000 or so TCR beta sequences.

The chain has TRBV4-2 and TRBJ1-5; D remains unclear. Sequencing input: PBMCs. This TCR derives from a man between 18 and 29 years old in good health and CMV-seronegative. CDR3 in amino acids: CASSPLEGQPQHF. The CDR3 region has the DNA TGTGCCAGCAGCCCCCTGGAGGGCCAGCCCCAGCATTTT.